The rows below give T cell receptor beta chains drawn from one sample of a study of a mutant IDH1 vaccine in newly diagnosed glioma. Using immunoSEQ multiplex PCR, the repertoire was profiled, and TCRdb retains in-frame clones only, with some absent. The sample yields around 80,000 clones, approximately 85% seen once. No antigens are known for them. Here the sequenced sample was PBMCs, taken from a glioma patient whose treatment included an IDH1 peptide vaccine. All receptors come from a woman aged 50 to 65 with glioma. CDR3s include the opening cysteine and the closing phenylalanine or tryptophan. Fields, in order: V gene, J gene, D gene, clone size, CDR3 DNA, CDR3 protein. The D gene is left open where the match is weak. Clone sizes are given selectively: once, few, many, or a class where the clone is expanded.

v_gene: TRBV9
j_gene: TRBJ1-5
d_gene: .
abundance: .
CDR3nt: TGTGCCAGCAATTTAAGGGGTGAGAATAGCAATCAGCCCCAGCATTTT
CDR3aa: CASNLRGENSNQPQHF

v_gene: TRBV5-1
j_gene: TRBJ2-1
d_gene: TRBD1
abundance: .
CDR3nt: TGCGCCAGCAGCTCACGGACAGGAGGCAATGAGCAGTTCTTC
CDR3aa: CASSSRTGGNEQFF

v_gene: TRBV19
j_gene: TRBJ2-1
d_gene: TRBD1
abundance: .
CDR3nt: TGTGCCAGTAGTCTCCGGACAGGGGGCGCTGGGAATGAGCAGTTCTTC
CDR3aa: CASSLRTGGAGNEQFF

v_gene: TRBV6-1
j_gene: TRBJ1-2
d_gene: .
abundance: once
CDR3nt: TGTGCCAGCGTCGAATCGGACATCTATGGCTACACCTTC
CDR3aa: CASVESDIYGYTF

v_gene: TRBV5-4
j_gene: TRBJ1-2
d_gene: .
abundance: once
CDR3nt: TGTGCCAGCAGCTTGCAGGGTAACTATGGCTACACCTTC
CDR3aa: CASSLQGNYGYTF

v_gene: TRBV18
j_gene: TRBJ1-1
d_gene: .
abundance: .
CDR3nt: TGTGCCAGCTCCCCTGGGGGGGCGCGGGGCACTGAAGCTTTCTTT
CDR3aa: CASSPGGARGTEAFF

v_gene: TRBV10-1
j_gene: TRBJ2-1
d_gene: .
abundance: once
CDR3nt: TGCGCCAGCAGTGACCCGGGGGCGGGAGTGGATGAGCAGTTCTTC
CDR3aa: CASSDPGAGVDEQFF

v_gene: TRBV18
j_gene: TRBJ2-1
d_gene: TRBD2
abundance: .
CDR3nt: TGTGCCAGCTCACCGCCCGGACTAGCGGGAGATGTTGAGCAGTTCTTC
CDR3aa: CASSPPGLAGDVEQFF

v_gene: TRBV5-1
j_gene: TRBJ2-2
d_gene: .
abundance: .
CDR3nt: TGCGCCAGCAGCCCGGACAGTCGCACCGGGGAGCTGTTTTTT
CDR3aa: CASSPDSRTGELFF

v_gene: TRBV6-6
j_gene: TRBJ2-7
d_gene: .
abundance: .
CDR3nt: TGTGCCAGCAGTTACGGAGGGTACTACGAGCAGTACTTC
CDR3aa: CASSYGGYYEQYF

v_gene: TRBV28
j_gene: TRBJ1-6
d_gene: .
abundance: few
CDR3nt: TGTGCCAGCAGTTTCGCAGGGTCCGATTCACCCCTCCACTTT
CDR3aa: CASSFAGSDSPLHF

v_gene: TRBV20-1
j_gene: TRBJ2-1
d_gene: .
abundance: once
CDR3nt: TGCAGTTCTAGAGGACTTAGTGAGCAGTTCTTC
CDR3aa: CSSRGLSEQFF

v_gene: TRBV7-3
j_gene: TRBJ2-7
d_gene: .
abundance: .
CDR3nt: TGTGCCAGCAGCTTCGGGCGGAATCTCTACGAGCAGTACTTC
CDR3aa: CASSFGRNLYEQYF

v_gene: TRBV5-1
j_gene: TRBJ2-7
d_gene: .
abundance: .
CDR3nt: TGCGCCAGCAGCCCCGGGTACGAGCAGTACTTC
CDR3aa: CASSPGYEQYF

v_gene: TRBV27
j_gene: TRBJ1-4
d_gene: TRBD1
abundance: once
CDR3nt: TGTGCCAGCTCGCGGACAGGGAGCGAAAAACTGTTTTTT
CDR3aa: CASSRTGSEKLFF

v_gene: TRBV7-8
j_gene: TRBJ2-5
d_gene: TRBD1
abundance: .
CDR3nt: TGTGCCAGCAGCTTAGGAAGACAGGGGACGGAAGAGACCCAGTACTTC
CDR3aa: CASSLGRQGTEETQYF

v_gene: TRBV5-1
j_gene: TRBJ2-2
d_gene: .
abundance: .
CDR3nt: TGCGCCAGCAGCTCGGCCGTCGGCCGGGGAAACACCGGGGAGCTGTTTTTT
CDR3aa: CASSSAVGRGNTGELFF

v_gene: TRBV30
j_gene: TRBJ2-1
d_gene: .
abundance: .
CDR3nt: TGTGCCTGGAGTGTACGACAGGGAGGGCTATACTACAATGAGCAGTTCTTC
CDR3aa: CAWSVRQGGLYYNEQFF

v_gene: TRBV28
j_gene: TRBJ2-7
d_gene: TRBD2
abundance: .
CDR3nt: TGTGCCAGTTCGCTAGCGGGGGGTGCCTACGAGCAGTACTTC
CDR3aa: CASSLAGGAYEQYF

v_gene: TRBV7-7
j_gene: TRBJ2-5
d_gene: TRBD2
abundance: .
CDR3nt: TGTGCTAGCAGCTTACGACTAGCGGCTCAAGAGACCCAGTACTTC
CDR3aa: CASSLRLAAQETQYF

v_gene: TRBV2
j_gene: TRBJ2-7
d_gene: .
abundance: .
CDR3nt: TGTGCCAGCAGTGAAGCGTACAGGGTCTCCTACGAGCAGTACTTC
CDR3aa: CASSEAYRVSYEQYF

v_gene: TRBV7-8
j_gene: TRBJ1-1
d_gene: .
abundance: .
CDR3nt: TGTGCCAGCAGCTTAGCGAGGGAGGGAGTGAGTGCTTTCTTT
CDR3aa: CASSLAREGVSAFF

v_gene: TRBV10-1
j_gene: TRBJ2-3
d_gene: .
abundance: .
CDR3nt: TGCGCCAGCAGTGACTCGGGGGGCACAGATACGCAGTATTTT
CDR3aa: CASSDSGGTDTQYF